These T cell receptor beta chains were read from a single sample in a study of OX40 agonist ivuxolimab in advanced cancers. The assay was immunoSEQ multiplex PCR, and TCRdb's table has in-frame clones only and misses some. The table shows about 98,000 clones, with roughly nine tenths occurring only once. Sequencing used CD4+ or CD8+ T cells sorted from blood, obtained in a trial of the OX40 agonist ivuxolimab. The receptors here all came from an adult with an advanced solid tumor such as melanoma, head and neck, liver or kidney cancer. Each CDR3 is given with its conserved first and last residue. Fields, in order: D gene, J gene, V gene, clone size, CDR3 DNA, CDR3 protein. D genes are given only for firm matches. Size values are once, few and many counts, or a class for expanded clones, and some rows have none.

D gene: .; J gene: TRBJ1-1; V gene: TRBV5-1; clone size: .; CDR3 DNA: TGCGCCAGCAGCTTTTTGGGCCGAGGGAACACTGAAGCTTTCTTT; CDR3 protein: CASSFLGRGNTEAFF
D gene: TRBD2; J gene: TRBJ2-7; V gene: TRBV6-6; clone size: .; CDR3 DNA: TGTGCCAGCAGTCGGGAGGGACGGGTTCCCCTCGAGCAGTACTTC; CDR3 protein: CASSREGRVPLEQYF
D gene: .; J gene: TRBJ1-4; V gene: TRBV29-1; clone size: .; CDR3 DNA: TGCAGCGTTTACGGGACCTGGGGCGAAAAACTGTTTTTT; CDR3 protein: CSVYGTWGEKLFF
D gene: TRBD1; J gene: TRBJ1-4; V gene: TRBV30; clone size: .; CDR3 DNA: TGTGCCTGGAGTGGCCCCGGGACAGGGAATGAAAAACTGTTTTTT; CDR3 protein: CAWSGPGTGNEKLFF
D gene: .; J gene: TRBJ1-1; V gene: TRBV6-1; clone size: .; CDR3 DNA: TGTGCCAGCAGTGAATTGGGCGGAGGTGAAGCTTTCTTT; CDR3 protein: CASSELGGGEAFF
D gene: TRBD2; J gene: TRBJ2-1; V gene: TRBV5-1; clone size: .; CDR3 DNA: TGCGCCAGCAGCTACCCTTCTACTAGCGGGATTATTCATGAGCAGTTCTTC; CDR3 protein: CASSYPSTSGIIHEQFF
D gene: .; J gene: TRBJ1-1; V gene: TRBV5-1; clone size: .; CDR3 DNA: TGCGCCAGCAGCTTGGCCAGGGCCACTGAAGCTTTCTTT; CDR3 protein: CASSLARATEAFF
D gene: TRBD2; J gene: TRBJ2-3; V gene: TRBV2; clone size: .; CDR3 DNA: TGTGCCAGCCTCCAGCGGGAGCCCACAGATACGCAGTATTTT; CDR3 protein: CASLQREPTDTQYF
D gene: TRBD1; J gene: TRBJ2-2; V gene: TRBV6-1; clone size: .; CDR3 DNA: TGTGCCAGCATTTCCGCTTCAGGGGGCGGCGGGGAGCTGTTTTTT; CDR3 protein: CASISASGGGGELFF
D gene: TRBD1; J gene: TRBJ1-2; V gene: TRBV28; clone size: once; CDR3 DNA: TGTGCCAGCAGTCCCGGACAGGGACCCTATGGCTACACCTTC; CDR3 protein: CASSPGQGPYGYTF
D gene: .; J gene: TRBJ1-5; V gene: TRBV6-6; clone size: .; CDR3 DNA: TGTGCCAGCAGTTTCAGACTCCAGGGCAATCAGCCCCAGCATTTT; CDR3 protein: CASSFRLQGNQPQHF
D gene: .; J gene: TRBJ1-1; V gene: TRBV11-3; clone size: .; CDR3 DNA: TGTGCCAGCAGCTTCAGCTCGGGGACTGAAGCTTTCTTT; CDR3 protein: CASSFSSGTEAFF
D gene: .; J gene: TRBJ1-6; V gene: TRBV7-2; clone size: .; CDR3 DNA: TGTGCCAGCAGCTTAGCCTGGGTGAATTCACCCCTCCACTTT; CDR3 protein: CASSLAWVNSPLHF
D gene: TRBD1; J gene: TRBJ2-7; V gene: TRBV2; clone size: once; CDR3 DNA: TGTGCCAGCAGTAAGGACAGGGGGAAAGACGGGCAGTACTTC; CDR3 protein: CASSKDRGKDGQYF
D gene: .; J gene: TRBJ2-7; V gene: TRBV10-1; clone size: .; CDR3 DNA: TGCGCCAGCAGTGAATCCGGGACAACCCACGAGCAGTACTTC; CDR3 protein: CASSESGTTHEQYF
D gene: .; J gene: TRBJ1-1; V gene: TRBV5-4; clone size: .; CDR3 DNA: TGTGCCAGCAGCTTAGGACTGGGTGGGGTCACTGAAGCTTTCTTT; CDR3 protein: CASSLGLGGVTEAFF
D gene: .; J gene: TRBJ2-5; V gene: TRBV27; clone size: .; CDR3 DNA: TGTGCCAGCAGTTCCGTTACAGGGAGCAGTCAAGAGACCCAGTACTTC; CDR3 protein: CASSSVTGSSQETQYF
D gene: TRBD1; J gene: TRBJ2-2; V gene: TRBV28; clone size: .; CDR3 DNA: TGTGCCAGCAGTTCGGGGGACAGGGATACCGGGGAGCTGTTTTTT; CDR3 protein: CASSSGDRDTGELFF
D gene: .; J gene: TRBJ1-2; V gene: TRBV7-2; clone size: few; CDR3 DNA: TGTGCCAGCAGCTTTGCAGGGGCGAGCGGCTACACCTTC; CDR3 protein: CASSFAGASGYTF
D gene: .; J gene: TRBJ1-5; V gene: TRBV19; clone size: once; CDR3 DNA: TGTGCCAGTAGTATAACAGGGACACAGCCCCAGCATTTT; CDR3 protein: CASSITGTQPQHF
D gene: .; J gene: TRBJ2-7; V gene: TRBV5-6; clone size: .; CDR3 DNA: TGTGCCAGCAGCCCGGGGTCAGTGCGGGCCTACGAGCAGTACTTC; CDR3 protein: CASSPGSVRAYEQYF
D gene: .; J gene: TRBJ1-1; V gene: TRBV19; clone size: .; CDR3 DNA: TGTGCCAGTACCCCTGACTCTGCAGGGAGGACTGAAGCTTTCTTT; CDR3 protein: CASTPDSAGRTEAFF
D gene: .; J gene: TRBJ2-6; V gene: TRBV19; clone size: .; CDR3 DNA: TGTGCCAGTAGTACCGGACAACCTGGGGCCAACGTCCTGACTTTC; CDR3 protein: CASSTGQPGANVLTF
D gene: .; J gene: TRBJ1-2; V gene: TRBV18; clone size: once; CDR3 DNA: TGTGCCAGCTCACCGGAGAGGGTACGACGCGGCTACACCTTC; CDR3 protein: CASSPERVRRGYTF
D gene: .; J gene: TRBJ2-2; V gene: TRBV7-9; clone size: .; CDR3 DNA: TGTGCCAGCAGCCCATTGAGACTAACGAACACCGGGGAGCTGTTTTTT; CDR3 protein: CASSPLRLTNTGELFF
D gene: TRBD1; J gene: TRBJ1-5; V gene: TRBV28; clone size: .; CDR3 DNA: TGTGCCAGCAGTTTAGGGACAGGGGGGCCCTATAGCAATCAGCCCCAGCATTTT; CDR3 protein: CASSLGTGGPYSNQPQHF
D gene: .; J gene: TRBJ1-2; V gene: TRBV2; clone size: .; CDR3 DNA: TGTGCCAGCAGTGAATCCCCCGTGGTCCGGGGCTACACCTTC; CDR3 protein: CASSESPVVRGYTF
D gene: TRBD2; J gene: TRBJ2-2; V gene: TRBV7-9; clone size: .; CDR3 DNA: TGTGCCAGCAGCTTAGGTGCTGCGGGAGGCAACACCGGGGAGCTGTTTTTT; CDR3 protein: CASSLGAAGGNTGELFF
D gene: .; J gene: TRBJ2-4; V gene: TRBV18; clone size: .; CDR3 DNA: TGTGCCAGCTCACCCTGGAAGGGGATGGGGAACATTCAGTACTTC; CDR3 protein: CASSPWKGMGNIQYF
D gene: .; J gene: TRBJ2-2; V gene: TRBV5-4; clone size: .; CDR3 DNA: TGTGCCAGCAGCTCTCAGGGGATCACCGGGGAGCTGTTTTTT; CDR3 protein: CASSSQGITGELFF
D gene: TRBD1; J gene: TRBJ1-2; V gene: TRBV10-3; clone size: .; CDR3 DNA: TGTGCCACAACAGGGGCTGGGTATGGCTACACCTTC; CDR3 protein: CATTGAGYGYTF
D gene: .; J gene: TRBJ2-3; V gene: TRBV9; clone size: .; CDR3 DNA: TGTGCCAGCAGCGTTACAGGCCCTCGCACAGATACGCAGTATTTT; CDR3 protein: CASSVTGPRTDTQYF
D gene: TRBD1; J gene: TRBJ2-7; V gene: TRBV6-1; clone size: once; CDR3 DNA: TGTGCCAGCAGTGATTACGACAGGGGGCATAACTACGAGCAGTACTTC; CDR3 protein: CASSDYDRGHNYEQYF
D gene: .; J gene: TRBJ2-7; V gene: TRBV18; clone size: .; CDR3 DNA: TGTGCCAGCTCACCCTGGGTCCGGGCGGCAAACGAGCAGTACTTC; CDR3 protein: CASSPWVRAANEQYF
D gene: .; J gene: TRBJ1-2; V gene: TRBV27; clone size: few; CDR3 DNA: TGTGCCAGCAGTTCCCTAGGGGAGGGTGAGGTTGGCTACACCTTC; CDR3 protein: CASSSLGEGEVGYTF
D gene: .; J gene: TRBJ2-4; V gene: TRBV6-5; clone size: .; CDR3 DNA: TGTGCCAGCAGTAACAGGGTTGGAGACATTCAGTACTTC; CDR3 protein: CASSNRVGDIQYF
D gene: TRBD1; J gene: TRBJ1-1; V gene: TRBV5-1; clone size: .; CDR3 DNA: TGCGCCAGCTCCAACGGGGGACAGGGGATGGCTTTCTTT; CDR3 protein: CASSNGGQGMAFF
D gene: TRBD1; J gene: TRBJ2-7; V gene: TRBV6-6; clone size: once; CDR3 DNA: TGTGCCAGCGGCCTTGGGGGACAGGGGAGCAACGAGCAGTACTTC; CDR3 protein: CASGLGGQGSNEQYF
D gene: .; J gene: TRBJ2-3; V gene: TRBV7-3; clone size: few; CDR3 DNA: TGTGCCAGCAGCCCCCGAGGAGGGGCGACAGATACGCAGTATTTT; CDR3 protein: CASSPRGGATDTQYF
D gene: .; J gene: TRBJ1-2; V gene: TRBV30; clone size: .; CDR3 DNA: TGTGCCTGGAGTGTAGAGGGAACAGCTAACTATGGCTACACCTTC; CDR3 protein: CAWSVEGTANYGYTF
D gene: TRBD2; J gene: TRBJ2-5; V gene: TRBV30; clone size: .; CDR3 DNA: TGTGCCTGGAGTGGGGCGGGAGGGGAGACCCAGTACTTC; CDR3 protein: CAWSGAGGETQYF
D gene: .; J gene: TRBJ1-5; V gene: TRBV5-8; clone size: .; CDR3 DNA: TGTGCCAGCAGCTTGGGAACCATAGGTCAGCCCCAGCATTTT; CDR3 protein: CASSLGTIGQPQHF
D gene: .; J gene: TRBJ2-3; V gene: TRBV4-1; clone size: once; CDR3 DNA: TGCGCCAGCAGCCAGGTGGACAGTACGCAGTATTTT; CDR3 protein: CASSQVDSTQYF
D gene: TRBD1; J gene: TRBJ1-4; V gene: TRBV11-2; clone size: .; CDR3 DNA: TGTGCCAGCAGTCCGAGCCCGACAGGGGATTCTGAAAAACTGTTTTTT; CDR3 protein: CASSPSPTGDSEKLFF
D gene: .; J gene: TRBJ1-2; V gene: TRBV10-1; clone size: .; CDR3 DNA: TGCGCCAGCAGTGAGCGGGTCGTGCGCATCTATGGCTACACCTTC; CDR3 protein: CASSERVVRIYGYTF
D gene: .; J gene: TRBJ2-1; V gene: TRBV7-3; clone size: .; CDR3 DNA: TGTGCCAGCAGCTCCACCCGGGCCCTCAACAATGAGCAGTTCTTC; CDR3 protein: CASSSTRALNNEQFF
D gene: TRBD2; J gene: TRBJ2-3; V gene: TRBV28; clone size: few; CDR3 DNA: TGTGCCAGCAGTACCCCCAGCGGGATGGTGTGGACAGATACGCAGTATTTT; CDR3 protein: CASSTPSGMVWTDTQYF
D gene: .; J gene: TRBJ1-4; V gene: TRBV7-2; clone size: .; CDR3 DNA: TGTGCCAGCAGGCAGAATGAAAAACTGTTTTTT; CDR3 protein: CASRQNEKLFF
D gene: .; J gene: TRBJ2-3; V gene: TRBV7-6; clone size: .; CDR3 DNA: TGTGCCAGCAGTCAGACTGGCACAGATACGCAGTATTTT; CDR3 protein: CASSQTGTDTQYF